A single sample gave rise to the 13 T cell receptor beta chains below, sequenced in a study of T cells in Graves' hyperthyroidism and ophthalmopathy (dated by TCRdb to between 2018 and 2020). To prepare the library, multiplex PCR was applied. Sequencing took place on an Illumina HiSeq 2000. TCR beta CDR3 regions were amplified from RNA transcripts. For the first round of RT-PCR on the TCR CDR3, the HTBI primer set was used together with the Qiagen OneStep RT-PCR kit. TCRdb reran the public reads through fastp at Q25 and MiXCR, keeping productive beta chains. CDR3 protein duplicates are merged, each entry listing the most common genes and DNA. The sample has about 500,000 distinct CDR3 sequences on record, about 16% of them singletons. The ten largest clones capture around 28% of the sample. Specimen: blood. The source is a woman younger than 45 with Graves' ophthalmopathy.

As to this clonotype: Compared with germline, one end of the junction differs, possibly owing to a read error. This chain's CDR3 is CTIEEGRGYEQYF. As DNA, the CDR3 is TGTACCATCGAGGAGGGGAGGGGCTACGAGCAGTACTTC. The chain recombines TRBV10-3 with TRBJ2-7; 7 bases map to TRBD2. CDR1 is ENHRY, CDR2 SYGVKD, per germline. The CDR3 runs 13 residues.

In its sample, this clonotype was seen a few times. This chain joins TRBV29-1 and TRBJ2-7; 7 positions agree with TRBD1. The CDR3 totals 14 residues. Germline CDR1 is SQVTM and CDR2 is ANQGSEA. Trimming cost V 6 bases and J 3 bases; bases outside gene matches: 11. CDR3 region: CSVAPGTDNYEQYF. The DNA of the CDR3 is TGCAGCGTCGCGCCCGGGACAGACAACTACGAGCAGTACTTC.

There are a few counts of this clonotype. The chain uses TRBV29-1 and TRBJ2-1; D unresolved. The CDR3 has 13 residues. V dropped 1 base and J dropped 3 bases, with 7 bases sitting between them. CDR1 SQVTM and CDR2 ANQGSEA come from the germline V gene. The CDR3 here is CSVEGVVYNEQFF. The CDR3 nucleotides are TGCAGCGTTGAAGGAGTAGTCTACAATGAGCAGTTCTTC.

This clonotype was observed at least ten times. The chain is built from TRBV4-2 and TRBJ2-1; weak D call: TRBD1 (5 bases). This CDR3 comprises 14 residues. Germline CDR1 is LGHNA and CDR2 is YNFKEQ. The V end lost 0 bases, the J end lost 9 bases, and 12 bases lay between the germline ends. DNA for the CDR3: TGTGCCAGCAGCCAAGAGCCAGTTAGGGGTGAGCAGTTCTTC. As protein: CASSQEPVRGEQFF.

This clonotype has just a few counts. The CDR3 sequence is CASSSPGQGGSGNTIYF. CDR3 DNA: TGTGCCAGCAGTTCGCCGGGACAGGGGGGCTCTGGAAACACCATATATTTT. The rearrangement joins TRBV6-1 to TRBJ1-3, with 11 bases aligning to TRBD1. Germline CDR1 and CDR2: MNHNS and SASEGT. The V gene end was trimmed by 5 bases and the J gene end by 0 bases; junction bases not matched to a gene: 6. The CDR3 has 17 residues.

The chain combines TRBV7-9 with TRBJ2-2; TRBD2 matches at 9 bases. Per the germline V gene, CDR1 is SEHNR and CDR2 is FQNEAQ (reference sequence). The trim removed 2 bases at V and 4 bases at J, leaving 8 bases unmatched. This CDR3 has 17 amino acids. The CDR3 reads CASSLSAGGDPTGELFF. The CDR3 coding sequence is TGTGCCAGCAGCTTATCTGCGGGAGGGGACCCCACCGGGGAGCTGTTTTTT.

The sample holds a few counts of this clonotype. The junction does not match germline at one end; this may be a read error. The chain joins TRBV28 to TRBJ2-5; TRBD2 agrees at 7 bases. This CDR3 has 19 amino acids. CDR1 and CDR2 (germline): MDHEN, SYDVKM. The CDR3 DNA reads TGTGCCGGCAGTTTATCCACAGAAACCGGGACTAAACTACAAGAGACCCAGTACTTC. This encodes CAGSLSTETGTKLQETQYF.

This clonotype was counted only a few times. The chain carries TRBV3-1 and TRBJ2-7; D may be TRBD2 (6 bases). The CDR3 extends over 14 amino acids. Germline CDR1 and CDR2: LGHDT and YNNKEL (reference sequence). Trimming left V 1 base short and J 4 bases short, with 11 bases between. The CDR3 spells CASSQGPTSYEQYF. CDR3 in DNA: TGTGCCAGCAGCCAAGGCCCGACTAGTTACGAGCAGTACTTC.

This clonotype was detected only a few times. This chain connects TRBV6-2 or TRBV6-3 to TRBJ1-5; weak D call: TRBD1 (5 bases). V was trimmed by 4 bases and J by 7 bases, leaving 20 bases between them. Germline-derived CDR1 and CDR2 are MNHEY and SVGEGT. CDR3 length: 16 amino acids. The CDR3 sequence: CASSSPDAGTGQPQHF. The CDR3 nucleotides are TGTGCCAGCAGTTCCCCGGACGCGGGGACGGGCCAGCCCCAGCATTTT.

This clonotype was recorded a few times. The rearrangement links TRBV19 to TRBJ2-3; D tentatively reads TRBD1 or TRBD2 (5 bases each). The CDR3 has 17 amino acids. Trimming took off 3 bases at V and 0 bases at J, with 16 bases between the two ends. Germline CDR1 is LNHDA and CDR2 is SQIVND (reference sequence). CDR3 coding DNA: TGTGCCAGTAGTATGGGGACCATCGCACTTAGCACAGATACGCAGTATTTT. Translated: CASSMGTIALSTDTQYF. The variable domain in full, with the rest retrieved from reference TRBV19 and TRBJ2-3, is DGGITQSPKYLFRKEGQNVTLSCEQNLNHDAMYWYRQDPGQGLRLIYYSQIVNDFQKGDIAEGYSVSREKKESFPLTVTSAQKNPTAFYLCASSMGTIALSTDTQYFGPGTRLTVL.

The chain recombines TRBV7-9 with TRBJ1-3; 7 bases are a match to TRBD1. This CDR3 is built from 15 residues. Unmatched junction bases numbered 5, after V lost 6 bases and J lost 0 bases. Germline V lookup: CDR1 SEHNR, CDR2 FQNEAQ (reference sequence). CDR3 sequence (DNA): TGTGCCAGCAGTTTACAGGGGCGCTCTGGAAACACCATATATTTT. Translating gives CASSLQGRSGNTIYF.

The CDR3, as DNA: TGTGCCAGCAGGACCTCCTATAATTCACCCCTCCACTTT. Amino acids: CASRTSYNSPLHF. This chain joins TRBV6-1 and TRBJ1-6; D not resolved. The V end lost 6 bases, the J end lost 0 bases, and 3 bases lay between the germline ends. The germline CDR1 and CDR2 sequences are MNHNS and SASEGT. The CDR3 sequence is 13 residues long.

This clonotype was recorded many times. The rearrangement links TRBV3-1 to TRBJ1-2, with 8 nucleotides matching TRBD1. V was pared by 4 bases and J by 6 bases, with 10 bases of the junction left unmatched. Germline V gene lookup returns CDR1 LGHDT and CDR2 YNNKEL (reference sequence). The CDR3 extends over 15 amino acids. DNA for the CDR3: TGTGCCAGCAGCCGCGACGGACAGGGCTTGGATGGCTACACCTTC. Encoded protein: CASSRDGQGLDGYTF. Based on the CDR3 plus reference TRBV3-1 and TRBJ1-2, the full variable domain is DTAVSQTPKYLVTQMGNDKSIKCEQNLGHDTMYWYKQDSKKFLKIMFSYNNKELIINETVPNRFSPKSPDKAHLNLHINSLELGDSAVYFCASSRDGQGLDGYTFGSGTRLTVV.